The next 3 T cell receptor beta chains were all read from a single sample in a study of cytomegalovirus exposure and HLA in healthy donors. PCR involved 60 Vbeta and 13 Jbeta primers. Clones were sequenced by immunoSEQ multiplex PCR, and TCRdb holds only the in-frame ones, with some missing. Of 150,000 to 200,000 clones in the sample, approximately 85% are singletons; the top ten hold around 0.8%. The sample comprised PBMCs. The receptors were gathered from a woman between 18 and 29 years old in good health and CMV-seronegative.

Comments on this clone: At one end the junction does not follow the germline gene, possibly because of a read error. The genes are TRBV29-1 and TRBJ2-7; 7 bases map to TRBD1. The CDR3 consists of 13 residues. The V gene's germline CDR1 is SQVTM and CDR2 ANQGSEA. CDR3 amino acids: CSVEQDREYEQYF. CDR3 DNA sequence: TGCAGCGTGGAACAAGACAGGGAGTACGAACAGTACTTC.

The CDR3 DNA follows: TGTGCCAGCAGCGCGACCACGGGCTATGGCTACACCTTC. Translating it yields CASSATTGYGYTF. The chain carries TRBV9 and TRBJ1-2; D unresolved. Deletions cut 3 bases from V and 4 bases from J, with 10 bases between. The CDR3 consists of 13 residues. The germline V gene has CDR1 SGDLS and CDR2 YYNGEE.

This chain uses TRBV28 with TRBJ1-4, with D unclear. CDR1 is MDHEN and CDR2 is SYDVKM in the germline V gene. The CDR3 length is 13 residues. V gave up 7 bases and J gave up 2 bases, with 8 bases separating them. The CDR3 bases are TGTGCCAGCACCCTAGGTACTAATGAAAAACTGTTTTTT. Translated, it gives CASTLGTNEKLFF.